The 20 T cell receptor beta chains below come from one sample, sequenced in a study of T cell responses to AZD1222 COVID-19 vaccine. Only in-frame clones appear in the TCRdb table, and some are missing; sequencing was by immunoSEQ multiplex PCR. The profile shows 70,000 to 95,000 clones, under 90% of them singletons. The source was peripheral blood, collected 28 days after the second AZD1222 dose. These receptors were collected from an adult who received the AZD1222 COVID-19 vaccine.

The CDR3, as DNA: TGTGCCAGCAGTTTATCCCACTCTGGGGCCAACGTCCTGACTTTC. It specifies CASSLSHSGANVLTF. The chain links TRBV27 to TRBJ2-6; no clear D. The CDR3 has 15 amino acids. V dropped 0 bases and J dropped 0 bases, with 3 bases sitting between them. Germline V gene sequence: CDR1 MNHEY, CDR2 SMNVEV (reference sequence).

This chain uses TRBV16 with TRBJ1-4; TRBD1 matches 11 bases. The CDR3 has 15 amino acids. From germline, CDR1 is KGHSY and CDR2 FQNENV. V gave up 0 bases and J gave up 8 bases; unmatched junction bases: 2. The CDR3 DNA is TGTGCCAGCAGCCAATCGGGACAGGGGGTCGAAAAACTGTTTTTT. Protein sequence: CASSQSGQGVEKLFF.

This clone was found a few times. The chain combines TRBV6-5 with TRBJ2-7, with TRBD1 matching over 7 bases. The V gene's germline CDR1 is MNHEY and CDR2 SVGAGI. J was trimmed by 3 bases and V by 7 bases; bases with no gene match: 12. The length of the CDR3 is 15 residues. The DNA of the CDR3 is TGTGCCAGCAAAGCGATCTTGACAGGGAGCTACGAGCAGTACTTC. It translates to CASKAILTGSYEQYF.

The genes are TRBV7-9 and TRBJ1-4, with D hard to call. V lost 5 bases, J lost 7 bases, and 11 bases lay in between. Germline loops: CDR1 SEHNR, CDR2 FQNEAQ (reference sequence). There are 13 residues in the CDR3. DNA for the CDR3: TGTGCCAGCAGCCTCGCGACGAGTGAAAAACTGTTTTTT. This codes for CASSLATSEKLFF.

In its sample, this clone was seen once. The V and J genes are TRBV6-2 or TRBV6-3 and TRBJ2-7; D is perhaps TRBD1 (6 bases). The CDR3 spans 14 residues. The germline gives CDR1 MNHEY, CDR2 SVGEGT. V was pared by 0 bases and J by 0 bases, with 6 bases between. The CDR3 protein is CASSYSDSSYEQYF. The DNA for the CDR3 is TGTGCCAGCAGTTACTCGGACAGCTCCTACGAGCAGTACTTC.

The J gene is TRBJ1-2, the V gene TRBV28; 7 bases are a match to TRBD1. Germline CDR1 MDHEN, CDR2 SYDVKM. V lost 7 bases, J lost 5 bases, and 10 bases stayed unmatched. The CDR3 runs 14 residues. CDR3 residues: CASKPGQIFYGYTF. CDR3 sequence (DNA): TGTGCCAGCAAACCGGGACAGATCTTTTATGGCTACACCTTC.

This chain's CDR3 is CASSVGPLPGQGTSPLHF. The CDR3 DNA follows: TGTGCCAGCAGCGTGGGGCCCCTACCGGGACAGGGGACTTCACCCCTCCACTTT. J is TRBJ1-6 and V is TRBV5-4; 10 bases match TRBD1. From germline, CDR1 is SGHNT and CDR2 YYREEE (reference sequence). With 4 bases clipped from V and 9 bases from J, the junction kept 16 bases outside the gene matches. The CDR3 contains 18 residues.

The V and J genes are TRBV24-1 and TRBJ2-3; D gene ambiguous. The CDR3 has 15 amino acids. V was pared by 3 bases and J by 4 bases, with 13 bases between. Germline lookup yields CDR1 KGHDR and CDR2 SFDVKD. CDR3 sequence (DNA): TGTGCCACCAGTGATCCCCGCGGCTTTTCAGATACGCAGTATTTT. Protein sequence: CATSDPRGFSDTQYF.

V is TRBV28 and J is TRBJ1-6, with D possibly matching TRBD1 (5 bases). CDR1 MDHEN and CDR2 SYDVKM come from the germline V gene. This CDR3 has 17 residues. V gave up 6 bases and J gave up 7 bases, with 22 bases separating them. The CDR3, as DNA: TGTGCCAGCAGAACCCTTAAAGGGGAGCTACGGAATTCACCCCTCCACTTT. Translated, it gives CASRTLKGELRNSPLHF.

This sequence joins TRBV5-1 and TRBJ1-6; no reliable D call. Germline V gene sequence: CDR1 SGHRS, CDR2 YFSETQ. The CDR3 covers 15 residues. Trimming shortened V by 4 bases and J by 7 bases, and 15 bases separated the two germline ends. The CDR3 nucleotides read TGCGCCAGCAGCGCATACAGAGGGATGAATTCACCCCTCCACTTT. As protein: CASSAYRGMNSPLHF.

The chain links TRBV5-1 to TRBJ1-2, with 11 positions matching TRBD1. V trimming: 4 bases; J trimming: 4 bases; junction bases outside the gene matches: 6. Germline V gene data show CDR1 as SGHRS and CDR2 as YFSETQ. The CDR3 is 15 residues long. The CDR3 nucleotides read TGCGCCAGCAGCGGGGACAGGGGGTCGACCTATGGCTACACCTTC. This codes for CASSGDRGSTYGYTF.

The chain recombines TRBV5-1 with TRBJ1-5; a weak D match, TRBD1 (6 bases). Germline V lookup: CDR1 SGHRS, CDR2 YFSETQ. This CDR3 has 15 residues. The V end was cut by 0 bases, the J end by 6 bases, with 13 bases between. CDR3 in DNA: TGCGCCAGCAGCTTGGAGGGGGGAGGGGTTCAGCCCCAGCATTTT. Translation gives CASSLEGGGVQPQHF.

CDR3 DNA: TGCGCCAGCAGCTCTGGAGGGCGGAGCGCTTACAATGAGCAGTTCTTC. It encodes CASSSGGRSAYNEQFF. V and J are TRBV5-1 and TRBJ2-1; D is perhaps TRBD2 (6 bases). CDR3 length: 16 residues. Trimming took 3 bases from V and 4 from J, leaving 17 bases between them. Germline loops: CDR1 SGHRS, CDR2 YFSETQ.

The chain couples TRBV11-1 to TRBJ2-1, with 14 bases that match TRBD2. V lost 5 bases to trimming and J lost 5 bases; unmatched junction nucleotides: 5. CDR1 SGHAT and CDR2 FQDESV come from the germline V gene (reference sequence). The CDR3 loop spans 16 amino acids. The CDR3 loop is CASSVLTSGGDNEQFF. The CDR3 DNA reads TGTGCCAGCAGCGTACTGACTAGCGGGGGGGACAATGAGCAGTTCTTC.

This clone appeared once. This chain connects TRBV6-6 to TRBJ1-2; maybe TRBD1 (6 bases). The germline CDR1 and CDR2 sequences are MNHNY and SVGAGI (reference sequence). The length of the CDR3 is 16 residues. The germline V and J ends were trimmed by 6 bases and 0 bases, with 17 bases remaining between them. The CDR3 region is CASRRSWGQANYGYTF. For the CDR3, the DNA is TGTGCCAGCAGACGATCTTGGGGGCAGGCTAACTATGGCTACACCTTC.

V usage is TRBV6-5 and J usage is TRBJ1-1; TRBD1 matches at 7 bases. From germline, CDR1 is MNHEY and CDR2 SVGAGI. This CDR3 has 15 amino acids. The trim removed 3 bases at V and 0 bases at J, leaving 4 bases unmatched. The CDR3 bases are TGTGCCAGCAGTTATGGCGGGACAGTGAACACTGAAGCTTTCTTT. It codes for CASSYGGTVNTEAFF.

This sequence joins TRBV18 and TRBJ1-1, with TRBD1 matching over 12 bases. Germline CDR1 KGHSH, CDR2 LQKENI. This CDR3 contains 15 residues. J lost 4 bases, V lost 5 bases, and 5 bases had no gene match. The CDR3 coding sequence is TGTGCCAGCTCAGTGGGACAGGGGGCGTCCACTGAAGCTTTCTTT. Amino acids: CASSVGQGASTEAFF.

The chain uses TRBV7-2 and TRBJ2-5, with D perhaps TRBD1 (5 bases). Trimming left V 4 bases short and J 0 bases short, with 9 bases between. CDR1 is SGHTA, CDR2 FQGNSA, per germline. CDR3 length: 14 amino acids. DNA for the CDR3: TGTGCCAGCAGCTATGCACAGGACCAAGAGACCCAGTACTTC. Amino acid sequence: CASSYAQDQETQYF.

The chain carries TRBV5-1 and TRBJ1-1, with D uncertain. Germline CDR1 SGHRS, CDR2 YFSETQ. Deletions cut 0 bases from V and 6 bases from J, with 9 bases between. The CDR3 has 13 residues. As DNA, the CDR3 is TGCGCCAGCAGCTTGGATGGCGGGGCTGAAGCTTTCTTT. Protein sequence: CASSLDGGAEAFF. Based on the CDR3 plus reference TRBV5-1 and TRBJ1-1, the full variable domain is KAGVTQTPRYLIKTRGQQVTLSCSPISGHRSVSWYQQTPGQGLQFLFEYFSETQRNKGNFPGRFSGRQFSNSRSEMNVSTLELGDSALYLCASSLDGGAEAFFGQGTRLTVV.

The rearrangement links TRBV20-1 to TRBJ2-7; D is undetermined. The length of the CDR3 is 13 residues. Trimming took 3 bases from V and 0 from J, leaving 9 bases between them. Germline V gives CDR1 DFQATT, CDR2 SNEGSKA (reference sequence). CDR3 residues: CSASRALSYEQYF. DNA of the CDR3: TGCAGTGCTAGTCGGGCCCTCTCCTACGAGCAGTACTTC.